The TCR beta chain described here comes from a study of control samples from healthy donors and cancer patients (dated by TCRdb to about 2020). Receptor libraries were prepared by the immunoSEQ multiplex PCR assay. TCRdb took over this immuneACCESS table, retaining in-frame rearrangements with V and J assigned. Such tables are incomplete; in checked studies, under half of the missing clones stem from an unresolved V gene, and the remainder is unexplained. The sample includes 150,000 to 200,000 clones, with approximately 86% observed a single time. The ten biggest clones cover more than 1.5% of the sample. From its cysteine to its phenylalanine, the CDR3 spans 15 amino acids. Solely the CDR3 DNA is kept, with 45 bases framed from the first base. The germline V gene specifies SNHLY as CDR1 and FYNNEI as CDR2. At the junction V is shortened by 6 bases and J by 0 bases; bases outside the gene matches: 6.

To note about this clone: It has no known antigen specificity. The sample holds no much larger clone one base away, and base qualities are not on file.

The sequence links TRBV2 to TRBJ1-2; 8 junctional bases match TRBD1. Sequencing was carried out using blood. This clonotype was sampled from a man aged 18-30 years in good health. The sequence in DNA is TGTGCCAGCAGAGTGGACAGGGACCCTAACTATGGCTACACCTTC. It is translated as CASRVDRDPNYGYTF.